The clone carrying this T cell receptor (beta chain) was observed a single time. This entry comes from a study of blood T cell repertoires in COVID-19. Study-level background: Spain, Italy and the United States supplied samples that represented acute and convalescent COVID-19. T cells, B-cell-depleted T cells, or PBMCs provided the cDNA or gDNA that served as material.

Study processing details: Amplified reference gene primers provided the basis for estimating nucleated cell counts. TCRdb's copy holds only in-frame clones and misses some; the assay was immunoSEQ multiplex PCR. The V and J calls and clone size come from that table; D and trimming were worked out from the DNA. The data show about 180,000 clones, about 89% seen once. V was pared by 0 bases and J by 1 base, with 12 bases of the junction left unmatched. This CDR3 has 20 amino acids. Germline values: CDR1 LGHNA, CDR2 YNFKEQ. The sequenced material came from peripheral blood. The chain couples TRBV4-2 to TRBJ2-1; 10 bases are a match to TRBD2. The receptor's source is a man aged 40-49 years with active or convalescent COVID-19. Here the CDR3 DNA reads TGTGCCAGCAGCCAAGAGATCCCAGCGGGGGGGCCAAGGTCCTACAATGAGCAGTTCTTC. Translated: CASSQEIPAGGPRSYNEQFF.